The present TCR beta chain was sequenced within a study of T cell changes during pregnancy in multiple sclerosis. Germline values: CDR1 MNHEY, CDR2 SVGAGI. The CDR3 extends over 15 amino acids. After removal of 5 bases from V and 4 bases from J, the junction contained 4 bases not matched to a gene. The protocol was immunoSEQ multiplex PCR, while the TCRdb copy is restricted to in-frame clones and leaves out a portion. Of about 120,000 clones in the sample, 90% to 95% were seen once. V is TRBV6-5 and J is TRBJ2-2; TRBD1 agrees at 10 bases. The receptor comes from a female donor with multiple sclerosis, enrolled in a pregnancy study. Sequences were derived from peripheral blood, sampled before pregnancy. As DNA, the CDR3 is TGTGCCAGCAGTCGGACAGGGGGAATCACCGGGGAGCTGTTTTTT. This sequence encodes CASSRTGGITGELFF.